Sequencing of this TCR beta chain was carried out in a study of beta chain features in type 1 diabetes. About 110 mL of blood, on average, came from one heparinised draw per donor. Sequenced material consisted of expressed TCRB transcripts (all of the isolated RNA was reverse transcribed). The table came from immunoSEQ multiplex PCR; TCRdb's copy has only in-frame clones and leaves some out. The sample lists roughly 290,000 clones, under 8.5% occurring once. This CDR3 has 13 amino acids. The V gene lost 9 bases and the J gene lost 0 bases, with 11 bases spanning the gap. Germline CDR1 and CDR2: LNHDA and SQIVND (reference sequence).

The sequencing input was central memory CD4+ T cells from blood. V and J are TRBV19 and TRBJ1-2; TRBD1 might be the D (6 bases). This receptor was identified in a woman aged 18-29 years in good health. The CDR3 DNA follows: TGTGCCAGGAGCAGGGGACCTAACTATGGCTACACCTTC. It encodes CARSRGPNYGYTF.